The rows below give T cell receptor beta chains drawn from one sample of a study of shared clonotypes between healthy human individuals. Produced via immunoSEQ multiplex PCR; TCRdb's table is partial and in-frame only. The sample holds roughly 700,000 clones; about 90% are singletons and the top ten take around a third. The source material was memory CD8+ T cells from PBMCs. These receptors came from a man in his late teens or twenties in good health. Some clones in this sample may be carry-over from other donors' samples. Each CDR3 is given with its conserved first and last residue. Each record gives: clone size, J gene, V gene, D gene, CDR3 protein, CDR3 DNA. The D gene is left open where the match is weak. Part of the rows lack a size; the others show once, few, many or a class for expanded clones.

NA,TRBJ2-7,TRBV27,NA,CASSLVGSSYEQYF,TGTGCCAGCAGTTTGGTAGGGAGCTCCTACGAGCAGTACTTC
NA,TRBJ2-1,TRBV7-9,NA,CASTFSRSIDEQFF,TGTGCCAGCACCTTCTCCAGGAGCATCGATGAGCAGTTCTTC
NA,TRBJ1-1,TRBV13,NA,CASRMIGNTEAFF,TGTGCCAGCAGGATGATAGGGAACACTGAAGCTTTCTTT
once,TRBJ2-7,TRBV5-4,NA,CASSLRSTEQYF,TGTGCCAGCAGCTTGAGGTCTACAGAGCAGTACTTC
NA,TRBJ1-1,TRBV2,NA,CASSHPLDALNTEAFF,TGTGCCAGCAGTCATCCCCTAGACGCATTGAACACTGAAGCTTTCTTT
NA,TRBJ2-1,TRBV5-6,TRBD2,CASSEGLALAGIYNEQFF,TGTGCCAGCAGCGAGGGACTAGCGTTGGCGGGGATCTACAATGAGCAGTTCTTC
NA,TRBJ2-5,TRBV7-6,TRBD2,CASSLGPSGVRETQYF,TGTGCCAGCAGCTTAGGGCCTAGCGGGGTCAGAGAGACCCAGTACTTC
NA,TRBJ2-1,TRBV27,NA,CASSLNPRPYNEQFF,TGTGCCAGCAGTTTAAACCCCCGGCCATACAATGAGCAGTTCTTC
NA,TRBJ2-7,TRBV28,TRBD2,CASETSGRSYEQYF,TGTGCCAGTGAGACTAGCGGGAGATCCTACGAGCAGTACTTC
NA,TRBJ2-7,TRBV27,TRBD1,CANRNRDSHYEQYF,TGTGCCAACAGGAACAGGGACAGCCACTACGAGCAGTACTTC
NA,TRBJ1-4,TRBV13,NA,CASTEGDSEKLFF,TGTGCCAGCACCGAGGGGGATTCTGAAAAACTGTTTTTT
few,TRBJ1-1,TRBV7-2,NA,CASSFETLVQTEAFF,TGTGCCAGCAGCTTCGAGACCCTCGTTCAGACTGAAGCTTTCTTT
NA,TRBJ1-4,TRBV5-6,NA,CASSSAVEGDNEKLFF,TGTGCCAGCAGCTCTGCGGTGGAGGGGGATAATGAAAAACTGTTTTTT
NA,TRBJ2-2,TRBV27,NA,CASSFGLSDTGELFF,TGTGCCAGCAGTTTCGGACTGAGCGACACCGGGGAGCTGTTTTTT
NA,TRBJ2-7,TRBV7-8,TRBD2,CASSQETERVLAGGHPYEQYF,TGTGCCAGCAGTCAAGAAACCGAGCGGGTACTAGCGGGAGGACACCCATACGAGCAGTACTTC
NA,TRBJ1-1,TRBV10-2,NA,CASSYGGSTEAFF,TGCGCCAGCAGCTACGGGGGAAGCACTGAAGCTTTCTTT
NA,TRBJ2-2,TRBV6-4,TRBD1,CASSVSTGGTIYTGELFF,TGTGCCAGCAGTGTAAGCACAGGGGGCACCATATACACCGGGGAGCTGTTTTTT
NA,TRBJ2-7,TRBV7-9,NA,CASSPRVYEQYF,TGTGCCAGCAGCCCCCGAGTCTACGAGCAGTACTTC
NA,TRBJ2-3,TRBV7-2,NA,CASSLELSAIASTDTQYF,TGTGCCAGCAGCTTAGAACTATCTGCGATTGCTAGCACAGATACGCAGTATTTT
NA,TRBJ2-7,TRBV27,TRBD2,CASSSLTSGVPYEQYF,TGTGCCAGCAGTTCTCTCACTAGCGGTGTTCCCTACGAGCAGTACTTC
few,TRBJ2-7,TRBV27,TRBD1,CASAPGTGYEQYF,TGTGCCAGCGCCCCCGGGACAGGGTACGAGCAGTACTTC
once,TRBJ1-4,TRBV7-2,NA,CASSPGHTRPALTLVF,TGTGCCAGCAGCCCAGGACACACCCGACCCGCCTTAACGCTGGTTTTT
NA,TRBJ2-7,TRBV7-6,TRBD2,CASSPKGAGGQGTYEQYF,TGTGCCAGCAGCCCCAAGGGAGCGGGAGGCCAGGGGACGTACGAGCAGTACTTC
NA,TRBJ2-7,TRBV21-1,NA,CASSKVRRTDPYEQYF,TGTGCCAGCAGCAAAGTGCGCCGGACAGATCCCTACGAGCAGTACTTC
NA,TRBJ2-7,TRBV6-5,TRBD2,CASSRTSGPYEQYF,TGTGCCAGCAGTCGGACTAGCGGACCCTACGAGCAGTACTTC
NA,TRBJ2-3,TRBV6-6,NA,CASNWNGPGAPDTQYF,TGTGCCAGCAATTGGAACGGTCCAGGGGCCCCAGATACGCAGTATTTT
NA,TRBJ1-2,TRBV29-1,NA,CSVDRGTDQGLYGYTF,TGCAGCGTTGATCGGGGTACGGACCAGGGACTGTATGGCTACACCTTC
once,TRBJ2-7,TRBV6-5,NA,CASSYSIRPSLEQYF,TGTGCCAGCAGTTACTCGATAAGGCCCTCTCTCGAGCAGTACTTC
once,TRBJ2-2,TRBV15,NA,CATSRDPNRDTITGELFF,TGTGCCACCAGCAGAGATCCCAACCGGGACACTATCACCGGGGAGCTGTTTTTT
few,TRBJ1-2,TRBV7-9,TRBD1,CASSLVGQEHGYTF,TGTGCCAGCAGCTTAGTGGGACAGGAGCATGGCTACACCTTC
NA,TRBJ2-1,TRBV15,NA,CATSRDRMRDHNEQFF,TGTGCCACCAGCAGAGATCGGATGCGGGACCACAATGAGCAGTTCTTC
NA,TRBJ1-5,TRBV5-5,TRBD1,CASSLKTGTASNQPQHF,TGTGCCAGCAGCTTGAAGACCGGGACAGCTAGCAATCAGCCCCAGCATTTT
NA,TRBJ1-1,TRBV6-4,NA,CASSDSTNTEAFF,TGTGCCAGCAGTGACTCAACGAACACTGAAGCTTTCTTT
NA,TRBJ2-7,TRBV14,NA,CASSRRLGSSYEQYF,TGTGCCAGCAGCCGAAGGCTAGGGAGCTCCTACGAGCAGTACTTC